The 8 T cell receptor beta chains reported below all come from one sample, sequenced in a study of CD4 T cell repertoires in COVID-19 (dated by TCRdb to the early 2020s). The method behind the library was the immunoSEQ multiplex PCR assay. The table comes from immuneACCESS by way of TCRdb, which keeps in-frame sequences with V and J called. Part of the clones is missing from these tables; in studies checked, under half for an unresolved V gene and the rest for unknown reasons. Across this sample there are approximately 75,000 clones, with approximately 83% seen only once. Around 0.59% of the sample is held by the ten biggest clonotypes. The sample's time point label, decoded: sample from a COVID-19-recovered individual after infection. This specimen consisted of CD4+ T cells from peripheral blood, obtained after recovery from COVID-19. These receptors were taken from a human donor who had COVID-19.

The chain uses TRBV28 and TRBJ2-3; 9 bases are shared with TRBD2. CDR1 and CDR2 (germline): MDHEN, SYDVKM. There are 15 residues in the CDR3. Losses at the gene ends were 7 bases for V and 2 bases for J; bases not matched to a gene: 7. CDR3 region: CASKNLAGSTDTQYF. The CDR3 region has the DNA TGTGCCAGCAAGAACCTAGCGGGATCCACAGATACGCAGTATTTT. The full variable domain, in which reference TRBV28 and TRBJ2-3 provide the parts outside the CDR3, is DVKVTQSSRYLVKRTGEKVFLECVQDMDHENMFWYRQDPGLGLRLIYFSYDVKMKEKGDIPEGYSVSREKKERFSLILESASTNQTSMYLCASKNLAGSTDTQYFGPGTRLTVL.

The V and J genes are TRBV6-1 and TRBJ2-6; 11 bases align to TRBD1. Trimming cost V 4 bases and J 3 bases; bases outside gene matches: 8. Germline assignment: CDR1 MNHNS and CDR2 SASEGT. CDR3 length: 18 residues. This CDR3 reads CASSVTGTGGSGANVLTF. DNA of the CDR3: TGTGCCAGCAGTGTAACCGGGACAGGGGGAAGTGGGGCCAACGTCCTGACTTTC.

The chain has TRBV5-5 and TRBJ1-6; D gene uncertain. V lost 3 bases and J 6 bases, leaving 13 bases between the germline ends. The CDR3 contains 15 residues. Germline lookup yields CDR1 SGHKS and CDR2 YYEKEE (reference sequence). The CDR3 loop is CASSWEGIGNSPLHF. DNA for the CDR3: TGTGCCAGCAGCTGGGAGGGAATCGGTAATTCACCCCTCCACTTT.

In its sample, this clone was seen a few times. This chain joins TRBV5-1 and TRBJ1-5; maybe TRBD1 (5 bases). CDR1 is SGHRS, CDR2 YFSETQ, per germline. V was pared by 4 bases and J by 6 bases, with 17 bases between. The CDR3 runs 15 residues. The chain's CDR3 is CASSRDGAYGQPQHF. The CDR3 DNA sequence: TGCGCCAGCAGCCGGGACGGGGCGTACGGTCAGCCCCAGCATTTT.

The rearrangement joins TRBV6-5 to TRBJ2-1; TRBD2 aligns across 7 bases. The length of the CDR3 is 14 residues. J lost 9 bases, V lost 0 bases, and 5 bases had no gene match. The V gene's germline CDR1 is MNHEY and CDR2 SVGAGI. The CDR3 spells CASSYSRTRREQFF. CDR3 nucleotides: TGTGCCAGCAGTTACTCCCGGACTAGGCGTGAGCAGTTCTTC.

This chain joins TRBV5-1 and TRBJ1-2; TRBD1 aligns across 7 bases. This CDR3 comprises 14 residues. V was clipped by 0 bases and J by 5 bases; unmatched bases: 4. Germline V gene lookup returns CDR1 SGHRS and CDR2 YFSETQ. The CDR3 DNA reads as TGCGCCAGCAGCTTGGGGGACAGCTATTATGGCTACACCTTC. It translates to CASSLGDSYYGYTF.

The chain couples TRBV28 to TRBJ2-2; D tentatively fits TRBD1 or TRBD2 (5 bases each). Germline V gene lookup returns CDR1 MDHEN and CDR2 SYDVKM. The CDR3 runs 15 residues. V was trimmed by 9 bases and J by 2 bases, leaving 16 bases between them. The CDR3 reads CASRGPEHNTGELFF. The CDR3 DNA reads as TGTGCCAGTAGGGGACCGGAACATAACACCGGGGAGCTGTTTTTT.

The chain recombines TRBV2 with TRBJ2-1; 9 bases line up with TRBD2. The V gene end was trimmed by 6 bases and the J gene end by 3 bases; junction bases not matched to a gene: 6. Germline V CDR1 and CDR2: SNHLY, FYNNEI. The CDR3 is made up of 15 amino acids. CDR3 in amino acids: CASSETSGNYNEQFF. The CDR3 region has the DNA TGTGCCAGCAGCGAGACTAGCGGTAACTACAATGAGCAGTTCTTC.